A single TCR beta chain is shown here with its context. Deletions cut 3 bases from V and 1 base from J, with 6 bases between. The germline V gene has CDR1 SQVTM and CDR2 ANQGSEA. The CDR3 consists of 13 residues. The entry originates in a study of blood T cell repertoires in COVID-19. Study overall: Both acute and convalescent COVID-19 samples were obtained from the United States, Italy and Spain. PBMCs, B-cell-depleted T cells, or T cells provided the cDNA or gDNA that made up the material.

In Seattle, patients joined the study during active infection and were tracked longitudinally. TCRdb keeps only in-frame clones here, not all; method: immunoSEQ multiplex PCR. The data contain hundreds of thousands of clones, around nine tenths of them seen just once; the ten biggest clones take up about 6.7%. The chain carries TRBV29-1 and TRBJ2-2; no reliable D call. This receptor was identified in a woman aged 70-85 years with COVID-19, enrolled during active disease. The sample taken for sequencing was peripheral blood. The DNA for the CDR3 is TGCAGCGTTGACCCCATGAACACCGGGGAGCTGTTTTTT. Translating it yields CSVDPMNTGELFF.